One sample yielded the 14 T cell receptor beta chains listed below, sequenced in a study of blood T cells in healthy people across ages. The authors ran a second PCR of 7 to 11 cycles using a sample-barcoded 5' primer and a J-beta primer mix. TCRdb independently ran MiXCR on the 5' RACE reads; one entry per CDR3 protein. The table has some 780,000 distinct CDR3 sequences, just over 55% seen once. Sequenced sample: blood. All receptors come from a middle-aged man in good health.

This clonotype was found once. The chain carries TRBV24-1 and TRBJ2-3, with D tentatively TRBD1 (5 bases). The V gene lost 0 bases and the J gene lost 0 bases, with 15 bases spanning the gap. The CDR3 has 18 residues. Per germline, CDR1 KGHDR and CDR2 SFDVKD. CDR3 nucleotide sequence: TGTGCCACCAGTGATTTGCAGAGCAGGGCCCTAAGCACAGATACGCAGTATTTT. As protein: CATSDLQSRALSTDTQYF.

The table lists this clonotype with a count of one. This chain links TRBV7-2 with TRBJ2-2; 7 bases agree with TRBD1. CDR3 length equals 15 residues. V was clipped by 5 bases and J by 6 bases; unmatched bases: 9. Per the germline V gene, CDR1 is SGHTA and CDR2 is FQGNSA. The CDR3 loop is CASSRVQGTAGELFF. CDR3 coding DNA: TGTGCCAGCAGCCGCGTACAGGGGACGGCCGGGGAGCTGTTTTTT.

This clonotype was detected a few times. The chain combines TRBV28 with TRBJ2-3; TRBD2 matches 8 bases. The CDR3 totals 14 residues. Per germline, CDR1 MDHEN and CDR2 SYDVKM. The CDR3 region is CGRPGGAGTDTQYF. The CDR3 nucleotides read TGTGGTCGCCCCGGGGGGGCCGGTACAGATACGCAGTATTTT. Using reference TRBV28 and TRBJ2-3 for the parts outside the CDR3, the full variable domain is DVKVTQSSRYLVKRTGEKVFLECVQDMDHENMFWYRQDPGLGLRLIYFSYDVKMKEKGDIPEGYSVSREKKERFSLILESASTNQTSMYLCGRPGGAGTDTQYFGPGTRLTVL.

V is TRBV24-1 and J is TRBJ1-2; 11 nucleotides line up with TRBD1. The ends lost 7 bases at V and 4 bases at J; junction bases unmatched: 7. The CDR3 contains 15 residues. Per the germline V gene, CDR1 is KGHDR and CDR2 is SFDVKD. The CDR3 nucleotides are TGTGCCACCAGCTCCCAAGGACAGGGGGCCTATGGCTACACCTTC. The encoded protein is CATSSQGQGAYGYTF.

This clonotype appeared a few times. V usage is TRBV12-3 or TRBV12-4 and J usage is TRBJ2-3; tentative D call: TRBD2 (5 bases). Trimming pared 5 bases from V and 5 bases from J, leaving 17 bases between. CDR3 size: 15 residues. The CDR3 region is CASSHDGETQDTQYF. The CDR3 coding sequence is TGTGCCAGCAGTCATGACGGGGAGACTCAAGATACGCAGTATTTT.

The genes are TRBV20-1 and TRBJ2-1; D assignment may be TRBD1 or TRBD2 (6 bases each). V was pared by 3 bases and J by 0 bases, with 12 bases between. This CDR3 region has 15 residues. Germline CDR1 DFQATT, CDR2 SNEGSKA (reference sequence). CDR3 amino acids: CSASGGLSSYNEQFF. In DNA form, the CDR3 reads TGCAGTGCTAGCGGGGGCCTTTCCTCCTACAATGAGCAGTTCTTC.

V is TRBV12-3 or TRBV12-4 and J is TRBJ2-4; 8 bases are shared with TRBD1. The junction had 7 bases not matched to a gene; V was cut back by 11 bases and J by 1 base. The CDR3 spans 14 residues. CDR3 loop: CASRTGSAKNIQYF. The CDR3, as DNA: TGTGCCTCGAGGACAGGGTCGGCCAAAAACATTCAGTACTTC.

V gene TRBV20-1 combines with J gene TRBJ2-3; D gene unclear. Looked up from germline, CDR1 is DFQATT and CDR2 is SNEGSKA (reference sequence). The CDR3 is made up of 14 amino acids. Trimming stripped 3 bases from V and 2 bases from J, with 12 bases between. The CDR3 sequence is CSASRLLSTDTQYF. The CDR3 DNA reads TGCAGTGCTAGCAGACTTCTATCCACAGATACGCAGTATTTT.

The chain carries TRBV6-1 and TRBJ2-7, with 7 bases identical to TRBD1. J lost 0 bases, V lost 8 bases, and 7 bases had no gene match. This CDR3 has 14 amino acids. From germline, CDR1 is MNHNS and CDR2 SASEGT. This chain's CDR3 is CASRLDRDSYEQYF. As DNA, the CDR3 is TGTGCCAGCCGCCTCGACAGGGACTCCTACGAGCAGTACTTC.

The chain employs TRBV15 and TRBJ1-1; D gene uncertain. Trimming took off 1 base at V and 4 bases at J, with 13 bases between the two ends. Per the germline V gene, CDR1 is LNHNV and CDR2 is YYDKDF (reference sequence). The CDR3 totals 15 residues. CDR3 residues: CATSRVEWLGTEAFF. The CDR3, as DNA: TGTGCCACCAGCAGAGTGGAGTGGTTAGGCACTGAAGCTTTCTTT.

This chain connects TRBV4-3 to TRBJ2-3; 8 bases line up with TRBD2. From germline, CDR1 is LGHNA and CDR2 YSLEER. The CDR3 runs to 16 residues. J gave up 5 bases and V 1 base, and 8 bases lay outside the gene matches. CDR3 in amino acids: CASSQGVVSGKDTQYF. Written as DNA, the CDR3 is TGCGCCAGCAGCCAAGGCGTGGTTAGCGGGAAAGATACGCAGTATTTT.

The chain is built from TRBV7-6 and TRBJ2-5; D tentatively reads TRBD1 or TRBD2 (6 bases each). V was trimmed by 0 bases and J by 11 bases, leaving 13 bases between them. Germline V gene data show CDR1 as SGHVS and CDR2 as FNYEAQ. CDR3 length equals 13 residues. The CDR3 bases are TGTGCCAGCAGCTTAGCCGGAGGGGGTCAGCAGTACTTC. Residues: CASSLAGGGQQYF.

The CDR3 region has the DNA TGTGCCAGCAGACTCTTAGTAGCGGAGACCCAGTACTTC. It yields the protein CASRLLVAETQYF. The V call is TRBV7-8, the J call TRBJ2-5, with TRBD2 as a possible D gene (5 bases). The CDR3 runs to 13 residues. V shed 6 bases and J shed 5 bases, with 13 bases lying between them. Looked up from germline, CDR1 is SGHVS and CDR2 is FQNEAQ.

This clonotype occurred a few times. The chain couples TRBV7-2 to TRBJ2-5; TRBD2 is a possible D gene (6 bases). Germline CDR1 reads SGHTA; CDR2 reads FQGNSA. V was cut by 1 base and J by 4 bases, with 16 bases left in between. This CDR3 is 16 amino acids long. CDR3 sequence (DNA): TGTGCCAGCAGCTTAGGTGATAGCGGACCCCCAGAGACCCAGTACTTC. It codes for CASSLGDSGPPETQYF.